What follows are 27 T cell receptor beta chains derived from one specimen sequenced in a study of beta chain features in type 1 diabetes. Study results and caveats: The study found moderately but significantly shorter TCRB CDR3s in all four CD4+ subsets of Type 1 diabetes patients.

All of the isolated RNA was reverse transcribed, so expressed TCRB transcripts were sequenced. Measured with immunoSEQ multiplex PCR; TCRdb has only the in-frame clones, and not every one. The sample lists roughly 330,000 clones, approximately 15% occurring once. Their cognate antigens are unknown. Sequenced: naive CD4+ T cells from blood. Receptors originate from a woman aged 18-30 years with type 1 diabetes.

This sequence joins TRBV18 and TRBJ1-4, with D perhaps TRBD1 (6 bases). This CDR3 is built from 15 residues. The germline V and J ends were trimmed by 6 bases and 8 bases, with 19 bases remaining between them. Looked up from germline, CDR1 is KGHSH and CDR2 is LQKENI. The CDR3 protein is CASSSVGGAGEKLFF. CDR3 nucleotide sequence: TGTGCCAGCTCTTCCGTCGGGGGGGCAGGAGAAAAACTGTTTTTT.

Turning to this clone: In the same sample, other DNA sequences code for this CDR3. The chain links TRBV18 to TRBJ2-3; 8 nucleotides agree with TRBD2. Germline V gene sequence: CDR1 KGHSH, CDR2 LQKENI. V lost 0 bases, J lost 1 base, and 3 bases stayed unmatched. The CDR3 runs to 16 residues. The CDR3 loop reads CASSPPSGRGTDTQYF. The CDR3 nucleotides are TGTGCCAGCTCACCACCGTCCGGGAGGGGCACAGATACGCAGTATTTT.

The sample holds a few counts of this clone. The chain carries TRBV7-9 and TRBJ1-2; D may be TRBD1 (5 bases). CDR3 length: 13 amino acids. The V gene lost 3 bases and the J gene lost 8 bases, with 13 bases spanning the gap. Germline lookup yields CDR1 SEHNR and CDR2 FQNEAQ (reference sequence). DNA for the CDR3: TGTGCCAGCAGCTTCCCAGGACACCGCGGCTACACCTTC. The encoded protein is CASSFPGHRGYTF.

V usage is TRBV10-3 and J usage is TRBJ1-5; D unresolved. The germline gives CDR1 ENHRY, CDR2 SYGVKD. The CDR3 contains 14 residues. The V and J ends lost 5 bases and 4 bases respectively, with 12 bases between them. CDR3 DNA: TGTGCCATCAGTCCGGAGCCTGGGAATCAGCCCCAGCATTTT. The encoded protein is CAISPEPGNQPQHF.

In this sample, this clone turned up a few times. The J gene is TRBJ2-7, the V gene TRBV30; 10 bases align to TRBD1. The length of the CDR3 is 16 residues. Trimming cost V 1 base and J 6 bases; bases outside gene matches: 12. The germline V gene has CDR1 GTSNPN and CDR2 SVGIG (reference sequence). As DNA, the CDR3 is TGTGCCTGGAGTGCCCTGGTCGGGACAGGGGCCTCCGAGCAGTACTTC. Encoded protein: CAWSALVGTGASEQYF.

This clone was seen a handful of times. V usage is TRBV27 and J usage is TRBJ2-6; 10 bases fit TRBD1. Germline values: CDR1 MNHEY, CDR2 SMNVEV (reference sequence). V lost 6 bases and J lost 0; bases outside the gene matches: 8. The CDR3 is 18 residues long. For the CDR3, the DNA is TGTGCCAGCAGCCCTAAGACAGGGGGCCTCTCTGGGGCCAACGTCCTGACTTTC. Protein: CASSPKTGGLSGANVLTF.

In its sample, this clone was seen a few times. The chain recombines TRBV4-3 with TRBJ1-3; D gene ambiguous. Trimming pared 1 base from V and 0 bases from J, leaving 7 bases between. Germline CDR1 and CDR2: LGHNA and YSLEER. The length of the CDR3 is 15 residues. CDR3 protein: CASSQGHNSGNTIYF. The DNA of the CDR3 is TGCGCCAGCAGCCAAGGACACAACTCTGGAAACACCATATATTTT.

This clone has just a few counts. The chain joins TRBV6-5 to TRBJ1-1; D call uncertain. Trimming cost V 6 bases and J 2 bases, with 13 bases left between them. CDR1 and CDR2 from the germline V gene are MNHEY and SVGAGI. This CDR3 spans 14 amino acids. The CDR3 sequence is CASSYLARNTEAFF. CDR3 nucleotide sequence: TGTGCCAGCAGCTACCTTGCGAGAAACACTGAAGCTTTCTTT.

This clone has just a few counts. The chain links TRBV10-3 to TRBJ2-5; possibly TRBD2 for D (6 bases). CDR3 length: 12 residues. V lost 9 bases, J lost 2 bases, and 10 bases lay in between. Germline CDR1 is ENHRY and CDR2 is SYGVKD. In nucleotides, the CDR3 is TGTGCCATAGGAGGGGATCAAGAGACCCAGTACTTC. It translates to CAIGGDQETQYF.

This clone was seen a few times. The chain couples TRBV27 to TRBJ2-7; 12 bases are shared with TRBD2. The junction had 10 bases not matched to a gene; V was cut back by 5 bases and J by 2 bases. The CDR3 contains 17 residues. The germline gives CDR1 MNHEY, CDR2 SMNVEV (reference sequence). The CDR3 sequence is CASSAEWGLAGAYEQYF. Written as DNA, the CDR3 is TGTGCCAGCAGTGCCGAATGGGGACTAGCGGGCGCCTACGAGCAGTACTTC.

This clone turned up a few times. The chain uses TRBV30 and TRBJ1-5; D gene uncertain. The CDR3 runs 13 residues. V was cut by 5 bases and J by 4 bases, with 12 bases left in between. Per the germline V gene, CDR1 is GTSNPN and CDR2 is SVGIG (reference sequence). CDR3 sequence: CAWSFRGNQPQHF. In nucleotides, the CDR3 is TGTGCCTGGTCCTTCCGGGGAAATCAGCCCCAGCATTTT.

The chain carries TRBV18 and TRBJ2-1, with D perhaps TRBD1 (5 bases). The germline CDR1 and CDR2 sequences are KGHSH and LQKENI. This CDR3 is 17 amino acids long. V lost 0 bases, J lost 2 bases, and 14 bases lay in between. In DNA form, the CDR3 reads TGTGCCAGCTCACCACCGCCAACAGGTGGCCCCTACAATGAGCAGTTCTTC. Translating gives CASSPPPTGGPYNEQFF.

The chain recombines TRBV11-3 with TRBJ2-7; 7 bases line up with TRBD1. Per germline, CDR1 SGHNT and CDR2 YENEEA. With 5 bases clipped from V and 3 bases from J, the junction kept 10 bases outside the gene matches. The CDR3 runs 15 residues. The CDR3: CASSIGQALRYEQYV. The CDR3 DNA reads TGTGCCAGCAGCATCGGACAGGCCCTGCGCTACGAGCAGTACGTC.

This clone was found a few times. The V call is TRBV30, the J call TRBJ2-7, with 9 bases that match TRBD2. The CDR3 is 13 amino acids. Germline trimming cut 4 bases from V and 6 bases from J; bases unmatched to any gene: 7. Germline V gene sequence: CDR1 GTSNPN, CDR2 SVGIG (reference sequence). CDR3 DNA sequence: TGTGCCTGGAACCACGGGACTAGCTCCGAGCAGTACTTC. Protein product: CAWNHGTSSEQYF.

A remark on this clone: Other DNA sequences in this specimen translate into the identical CDR3. V usage is TRBV14 and J usage is TRBJ1-2, with 9 nucleotides matching TRBD1. The CDR3 length is 13 residues. Per germline, CDR1 SGHDN and CDR2 FVKESK. Germline trimming cut 4 bases from V and 8 bases from J; bases unmatched to any gene: 5. In nucleotides, the CDR3 is TGTGCCAGCAGCCCAAGGACAGGGGACGGCTACACCTTC. This encodes CASSPRTGDGYTF.

This clone has just a few counts. V usage is TRBV18 and J usage is TRBJ1-4, with a possible D match to TRBD1 (5 bases). With 6 bases removed from V and 4 bases from J, the gap between germline ends came to 15 bases. Germline-derived CDR1 and CDR2 are KGHSH and LQKENI. CDR3 length: 15 residues. The CDR3 reads CASSRQPSGNEKLFF. CDR3 DNA: TGTGCCAGCTCCCGACAGCCTTCGGGTAATGAAAAACTGTTTTTT.

The rearrangement joins TRBV5-1 to TRBJ2-3; the D is unclear. The V end was cut by 0 bases, the J end by 3 bases, with 11 bases between. The CDR3 has 15 amino acids. Germline loops: CDR1 SGHRS, CDR2 YFSETQ. The CDR3 nucleotides are TGCGCCAGCAGCTTGGACGGAGAAAGGACAGATACGCAGTATTTT. The encoded protein is CASSLDGERTDTQYF.

This chain joins TRBV5-1 and TRBJ2-2; 10 bases map to TRBD1. In germline, CDR1 is SGHRS, CDR2 YFSETQ. V trimming: 4 bases; J trimming: 2 bases; junction bases outside the gene matches: 11. The CDR3 length is 18 residues. The CDR3: CASSPVKGDRGNTGELFF. CDR3 nucleotide sequence: TGCGCCAGCAGCCCAGTTAAAGGGGACAGGGGTAACACCGGGGAGCTGTTTTTT.

CDR3 in DNA: TGTGCCAGCAGCCTGAGGACAGGGGTTGGAGATACGCAGTATTTT. Its protein product is CASSLRTGVGDTQYF. The rearrangement joins TRBV27 to TRBJ2-3, with TRBD1 identical over 9 bases. The CDR3 has 15 residues. Per the germline V gene, CDR1 is MNHEY and CDR2 is SMNVEV (reference sequence). Trimming at V came to 6 bases and at J to 5 bases, leaving 9 bases not matched to a gene.

This clone was detected only a few times. The V gene is TRBV30, the J gene TRBJ2-5, with D possibly TRBD1 on 5 matching bases. Trimming took 1 base from V and 0 from J, leaving 15 bases between them. This CDR3 region has 16 residues. The V gene's germline CDR1 is GTSNPN and CDR2 SVGIG (reference sequence). The CDR3 coding sequence is TGTGCCTGGAGTGGGGGCGACATTTCGTACCAAGAGACCCAGTACTTC. Translating it yields CAWSGGDISYQETQYF.

This clone has a handful of counts. Here the CDR3 reads CASSLDRATEAFF. The CDR3 bases are TGTGCCAGCAGCTTGGACAGGGCCACTGAAGCTTTCTTT. This chain joins TRBV7-9 and TRBJ1-1; 8 bases agree with TRBD1. Germline V lookup: CDR1 SEHNR, CDR2 FQNEAQ (reference sequence). The V segment lost 3 bases and the J segment 4 bases; nucleotides outside the gene matches: 1. This CDR3 spans 13 amino acids.

This clone occurred a few times. CDR3 in DNA: TGTGCCAGCAGCCAAGGATCGTTCGCGGGCGAGACCCAGTACTTC. Its translation is CASSQGSFAGETQYF. This rearrangement joins TRBV14 to TRBJ2-5, with D possibly matching TRBD2 (5 bases). The CDR3 is 15 residues long. V lost 1 base to trimming and J lost 5 bases, with 14 bases between them. From germline, CDR1 is SGHDN and CDR2 FVKESK.

V gene TRBV7-9 combines with J gene TRBJ1-5; 8 nucleotides agree with TRBD1. The CDR3 totals 16 residues. CDR1 and CDR2 (germline): SEHNR, FQNEAQ (reference sequence). V shed 5 bases, J shed 2 bases, and the junction held 8 bases outside the gene matches. CDR3 in amino acids: CASSHSGGAGNQPQHF. The CDR3 bases are TGTGCCAGCAGCCATTCAGGGGGCGCGGGCAATCAGCCCCAGCATTTT.

This clone was detected a few times. The chain employs TRBV28 and TRBJ2-7, with TRBD2 matching 12 bases. The CDR3 sequence is 13 residues long. The germline gives CDR1 MDHEN, CDR2 SYDVKM. V was clipped by 7 bases and J by 2 bases; unmatched bases: 0. The CDR3 here is CASTSGGAYEQYF. The CDR3 nucleotides read TGTGCCAGCACTAGCGGGGGGGCCTACGAGCAGTACTTC.

V and J are TRBV7-2 and TRBJ2-1; D ambiguous. The CDR3 length is 15 residues. Germline V gene data show CDR1 as SGHTA and CDR2 as FQGNSA. The germline V and J ends were trimmed by 5 bases and 3 bases, with 14 bases remaining between them. The CDR3 protein is CASSPQASRYNEQFF. CDR3 nucleotide sequence: TGTGCCAGCAGCCCCCAGGCGTCGCGCTACAATGAGCAGTTCTTC.

This clone was picked up a small number of times. CDR3 amino acids: CAWGGQGTNEKLFF. CDR3 sequence (DNA): TGTGCCTGGGGGGGACAGGGAACTAATGAAAAACTGTTTTTT. The chain recombines TRBV30 with TRBJ1-4; TRBD1 matches at 9 bases. The CDR3 has 14 residues. Per germline, CDR1 GTSNPN and CDR2 SVGIG (reference sequence). Trimming removed 5 bases from V and 1 base from J; junction bases left unmatched: 2.

This clone was counted a few times. The V and J genes are TRBV2 and TRBJ2-1, with 10 bases lining up with TRBD2. Unmatched junction bases numbered 6, after V lost 8 bases and J lost 5 bases. The CDR3 sequence is 14 residues long. Germline loops: CDR1 SNHLY, CDR2 FYNNEI. The CDR3 DNA is TGTGCCAGCCCCCGGGGACTAGCGAACAATGAGCAGTTCTTC. It is translated as CASPRGLANNEQFF. Using reference TRBV2 and TRBJ2-1 for the parts outside the CDR3, the full variable domain is EPEVTQTPSHQVTQMGQEVILRCVPISNHLYFYWYRQILGQKVEFLVSFYNNEISEKSEIFDDQFSVERPDGSNFTLKIRSTKLEDSAMYFCASPRGLANNEQFFGPGTRLTVL.